This is a list of T cell receptor beta chains from one sample in a study of T cells in localized non-small cell lung cancer. Measured with immunoSEQ multiplex PCR; TCRdb has only the in-frame clones, and not every one. Of around 26,000 clones in the sample, around 85% were seen once. The starting material was peripheral blood, obtained before any cancer treatment. These receptors were obtained from a female donor older than 55 with stage II squamous cell lung carcinoma. The CDR3 runs from the conserved cysteine through the conserved F or W. D genes are given only for firm matches. Part of the rows lack a size; the others show once, few, many or a class for expanded clones.

J gene: TRBJ2-7
CDR3 length: 16
clone size: .
D gene: TRBD2
V gene: TRBV18
CDR3 protein: CASSQGLAGTGGEQYF
CDR3 DNA: TGTGCCAGTTCACAGGGACTAGCGGGAACCGGTGGCGAGCAGTACTTC

J gene: TRBJ1-5
CDR3 length: 14
clone size: .
D gene: .
V gene: TRBV2
CDR3 protein: CASTSSGANQPQHF
CDR3 DNA: TGTGCCAGCACCTCCTCGGGGGCCAATCAGCCCCAGCATTTT

J gene: TRBJ2-6
CDR3 length: 13
clone size: once
D gene: .
V gene: TRBV1
CDR3 protein: CTSSKNRANVLTF
CDR3 DNA: TGCACCAGCAGTAAAAATCGGGCCAACGTCCTGACTTTC

J gene: TRBJ1-1
CDR3 length: 12
clone size: .
D gene: .
V gene: TRBV29-1
CDR3 protein: CSPTSPGTEAFF
CDR3 DNA: TGCAGCCCCACATCTCCGGGCACTGAAGCTTTCTTT

J gene: TRBJ1-1
CDR3 length: 13
clone size: .
D gene: TRBD1
V gene: TRBV27
CDR3 protein: CASMQTGGGKAFF
CDR3 DNA: TGTGCCAGCATGCAAACAGGGGGCGGGAAAGCTTTCTTT

J gene: TRBJ2-5
CDR3 length: 13
clone size: .
D gene: .
V gene: TRBV27
CDR3 protein: CASSFSHQETQYF
CDR3 DNA: TGTGCCAGCAGTTTCAGTCATCAAGAGACCCAGTACTTC

J gene: TRBJ2-6
CDR3 length: 18
clone size: .
D gene: TRBD2
V gene: TRBV7-2
CDR3 protein: CASSLQASGSTGANVLTF
CDR3 DNA: TGTGCCAGCAGCTTACAGGCTAGCGGGAGTACTGGGGCCAACGTCCTGACTTTC

J gene: TRBJ2-4
CDR3 length: 13
clone size: .
D gene: .
V gene: TRBV30
CDR3 protein: CAWRGTFRNIQYF
CDR3 DNA: TGTGCCTGGAGGGGGACTTTTAGAAACATTCAGTACTTC

J gene: TRBJ2-5
CDR3 length: 13
clone size: .
D gene: TRBD1
V gene: TRBV28
CDR3 protein: CASSKDRGQTQYF
CDR3 DNA: TGTGCCAGCAGTAAGGACAGGGGCCAGACCCAGTACTTC

J gene: TRBJ1-1
CDR3 length: 17
clone size: .
D gene: TRBD1
V gene: TRBV7-9
CDR3 protein: CASSLGVGQGINTEAFF
CDR3 DNA: TGTGCCAGCAGCTTAGGGGTGGGACAGGGGATAAACACTGAAGCTTTCTTT

J gene: TRBJ2-5
CDR3 length: 13
clone size: .
D gene: .
V gene: TRBV7-2
CDR3 protein: CASSLGEEETQYF
CDR3 DNA: TGTGCCAGCAGCTTGGGAGAGGAAGAGACCCAGTACTTC

J gene: TRBJ2-4
CDR3 length: 14
clone size: .
D gene: TRBD1
V gene: TRBV6-5
CDR3 protein: CASSYSQGENIQYF
CDR3 DNA: TGTGCCAGCAGTTACTCCCAGGGGGAAAACATTCAGTACTTC

J gene: TRBJ1-4
CDR3 length: 14
clone size: .
D gene: .
V gene: TRBV18
CDR3 protein: CASSPPSGNEKLFF
CDR3 DNA: TGTGCCAGCTCACCACCCAGCGGTAATGAAAAACTGTTTTTT

J gene: TRBJ2-7
CDR3 length: 14
clone size: .
D gene: .
V gene: TRBV5-4
CDR3 protein: CASSPLGELNEQYF
CDR3 DNA: TGTGCCAGCAGTCCCCTGGGGGAATTAAACGAGCAGTACTTC

J gene: TRBJ1-2
CDR3 length: 13
clone size: .
D gene: .
V gene: TRBV5-1
CDR3 protein: CASSFRGVSGYTF
CDR3 DNA: TGCGCCAGCAGCTTCAGGGGTGTCAGTGGCTACACCTTC

J gene: TRBJ2-3
CDR3 length: 14
clone size: once
D gene: .
V gene: TRBV5-1
CDR3 protein: CASRWDIEQDTQYF
CDR3 DNA: TGCGCCAGCAGATGGGACATCGAGCAAGATACGCAGTATTTT

J gene: TRBJ1-1
CDR3 length: 11
clone size: .
D gene: .
V gene: TRBV7-9
CDR3 protein: CASSLAGEAFF
CDR3 DNA: TGTGCCAGCAGCTTAGCAGGGGAAGCTTTCTTT

J gene: TRBJ2-3
CDR3 length: 16
clone size: .
D gene: TRBD2
V gene: TRBV5-1
CDR3 protein: CASSTGLARFSDTQYF
CDR3 DNA: TGCGCCAGCAGCACGGGACTAGCGAGGTTCTCGGATACGCAGTATTTT

J gene: TRBJ1-1
CDR3 length: 12
clone size: .
D gene: .
V gene: TRBV7-8
CDR3 protein: CASSLGRDKAFF
CDR3 DNA: TGTGCCAGCAGCTTAGGACGGGATAAAGCTTTCTTT

J gene: TRBJ1-1
CDR3 length: 9
clone size: .
D gene: .
V gene: TRBV20-1
CDR3 protein: CRGNTEAFF
CDR3 DNA: TGCAGGGGGAACACTGAAGCTTTCTTT

J gene: TRBJ2-1
CDR3 length: 12
clone size: .
D gene: .
V gene: TRBV7-2
CDR3 protein: CASSSGGNEQFF
CDR3 DNA: TGTGCCAGCAGTTCAGGGGGGAATGAGCAGTTCTTC

J gene: TRBJ2-5
CDR3 length: 17
clone size: .
D gene: TRBD2
V gene: TRBV19
CDR3 protein: CASSISGEGALQETQYF
CDR3 DNA: TGTGCCAGTAGTATAAGCGGGGAGGGAGCGCTACAAGAGACCCAGTACTTC

J gene: TRBJ2-5
CDR3 length: 13
clone size: .
D gene: TRBD1
V gene: TRBV30
CDR3 protein: CAWNRGAQETQYF
CDR3 DNA: TGTGCCTGGAACAGGGGCGCTCAAGAGACCCAGTACTTC